The clone carrying this T cell receptor (beta chain) occurred a few times. The sample comes from a study of blood T cell repertoires in COVID-19. Turning to the study itself: From the United States, Italy and Spain came samples of acute and convalescent COVID-19. In each case, the material was cDNA or gDNA derived from T cells, B-cell-depleted T cells, or PBMCs.

The CDR3 length is 15 residues. Germline lookup yields CDR1 SGHNT and CDR2 YYREEE (reference sequence). V dropped 5 bases and J dropped 0; count of bases not matched to a gene: 7. The study recruited people aged 18 to 89 years across approximately 25 US areas. Participants reported their clinical history, and cohort assignment relied on those reports. TCRdb's copy holds only in-frame clones and misses some; the assay was immunoSEQ multiplex PCR. The top ten clones hold around 3% of a sample with roughly 250,000 clones, around 87% of them seen once. The clonotype originates from a middle-aged woman with acute COVID-19. This chain joins TRBV5-4 and TRBJ2-7; TRBD2 aligns across 8 bases. Sample: PBMCs or T cells enriched from blood (not recorded which). The DNA for the CDR3 is TGTGCCAGCAGACCGGGGGGGGATAGCTCCTACGAGCAGTACTTC. It yields the protein CASRPGGDSSYEQYF.